The 30 T cell receptor beta chains given below trace back to one sample, sequenced in a study of cytomegalovirus exposure and HLA in healthy donors. PCR used 60 Vbeta primers and 13 Jbeta primers. Sequencing used immunoSEQ multiplex PCR; TCRdb keeps in-frame clones, though not all of them. Of about 150,000 clones detected, about four fifths appear once; the ten largest clones hold approximately 8%. Input material: PBMCs. Source of these receptors: a man aged 30-40 years in good health and CMV-seropositive.

This clone was found a few times. The V gene is TRBV30, the J gene TRBJ1-1; D remains unclear. Trimming left V 3 bases short and J 9 bases short, with 17 bases between. The V gene's germline CDR1 is GTSNPN and CDR2 SVGIG (reference sequence). The CDR3 extends over 13 amino acids. CDR3 loop: CAWSPGPGGQAFF. The CDR3 region has the DNA TGTGCCTGGAGCCCCGGTCCCGGAGGGCAAGCTTTCTTT.

The rearrangement links TRBV29-1 to TRBJ1-1, with 7 bases lining up with TRBD1. The CDR3 runs to 14 residues. V shed 6 bases, J shed 1 base, and the junction held 8 bases outside the gene matches. Germline values: CDR1 SQVTM, CDR2 ANQGSEA. The CDR3 is CSVQRSGGNTEAFF. The CDR3 DNA follows: TGCAGCGTCCAGCGTTCAGGGGGGAACACTGAAGCTTTCTTT.

The chain couples TRBV10-3 to TRBJ1-1; D is possibly TRBD1 (5 bases). The V gene's germline CDR1 is ENHRY and CDR2 SYGVKD. V was shortened by 11 bases and J by 0 bases, with 13 bases between the two germline ends. The CDR3 is 13 residues long. CDR3 DNA sequence: TGTGCCGCAACGGGGGGGATGAACACTGAAGCTTTCTTT. It encodes CAATGGMNTEAFF.

The gene calls are TRBV30 and TRBJ2-7, with 13 nucleotides matching TRBD2. CDR3 size: 15 residues. Germline V gives CDR1 GTSNPN, CDR2 SVGIG (reference sequence). Losses at the gene ends were 3 bases for V and 6 bases for J; bases not matched to a gene: 8. CDR3 sequence: CAWRGLAGIGREQYF. CDR3 sequence (DNA): TGTGCCTGGAGGGGACTAGCGGGAATCGGCCGCGAGCAGTACTTC. The full variable domain, completed using reference TRBV30 and TRBJ2-7, is SQTIHQWPATLVQPVGSPLSLECTVEGTSNPNLYWYRQAAGRGLQLLFYSVGIGQISSEVPQNLSASRPQDRQFILSSKKLLLSDSGFYLCAWRGLAGIGREQYFGPGTRLTVT.

This chain links TRBV6-1 with TRBJ1-1, with D unclear. Trimming removed 3 bases at V and 5 bases at J, with 10 bases between. This CDR3 contains 13 residues. The V gene's germline CDR1 is MNHNS and CDR2 SASEGT. Here the CDR3 DNA reads TGTGCCAGCAGTGAGTCCGGGTTGACTGAAGCTTTCTTT. This sequence encodes CASSESGLTEAFF.

The chain couples TRBV5-1 to TRBJ2-3; 11 bases line up with TRBD2. V was clipped by 2 bases and J by 3 bases; unmatched bases: 11. Germline assignment: CDR1 SGHRS and CDR2 YFSETQ. CDR3 length equals 18 residues. The CDR3 spells CASSFIGLAGGGTDTQYF. As DNA, the CDR3 is TGCGCCAGCAGCTTTATCGGTCTAGCGGGAGGTGGTACAGATACGCAGTATTTT.

The V gene is TRBV29-1, the J gene TRBJ2-6; D gene uncertain. Germline CDR1 SQVTM, CDR2 ANQGSEA. V was cut by 7 bases and J by 0 bases, with 10 bases left in between. The length of the CDR3 is 14 residues. In DNA form, the CDR3 reads TGCAGCGCTTCCCCGAGCTCTGGGGCCAACGTCCTGACTTTC. Protein sequence: CSASPSSGANVLTF.

The genes are TRBV18 and TRBJ2-4; a weak D match, TRBD1 (5 bases). Trimming took 3 bases from V and 7 from J, leaving 7 bases between them. This CDR3 region has 12 residues. Germline V CDR1 and CDR2: KGHSH, LQKENI. CDR3 sequence: CASSPDSNIQYF. The CDR3 bases are TGTGCCAGCTCACCTGACAGTAACATTCAGTACTTC.

This chain uses TRBV7-9 with TRBJ2-3; 8 bases line up with TRBD2. Per germline, CDR1 SEHNR and CDR2 FQNEAQ (reference sequence). Trimming removed 6 bases from V and 2 bases from J; junction bases left unmatched: 10. This CDR3 comprises 16 residues. CDR3 coding DNA: TGTGCCAGCAGGCGGGGGGCCCTAGCGGACACAGATACGCAGTATTTT. It is translated as CASRRGALADTDTQYF.

The rearrangement uses TRBV11-2 and TRBJ2-3; D is unresolved. The CDR3 has 18 amino acids. Germline CDR1 SGHAT, CDR2 FQNNGV. Trimming cost V 4 bases and J 2 bases, with 22 bases left between them. CDR3 sequence reads: CASSSYSGDPEFTDTQYF. In DNA, the CDR3 is TGTGCCAGCAGCTCATACTCCGGAGACCCCGAATTCACAGATACGCAGTATTTT. Looking up the rest from reference TRBV11-2 and TRBJ2-3 gives the full variable domain: EAGVAQSPRYKIIEKRQSVAFWCNPISGHATLYWYQQILGQGPKLLIQFQNNGVVDDSQLPKDRFSAERLKGVDSTLKIQPAKLEDSAVYLCASSSYSGDPEFTDTQYFGPGTRLTVL.

The chain carries TRBV7-9 and TRBJ1-2; TRBD1 aligns across 7 bases. The CDR3 loop spans 15 amino acids. Germline-derived CDR1 and CDR2 are SEHNR and FQNEAQ (reference sequence). Germline trimming cut 5 bases from V and 6 bases from J; bases unmatched to any gene: 12. The chain's CDR3 is CASSLTGYMGDGYTF. CDR3 DNA sequence: TGTGCCAGCAGCCTGACAGGGTATATGGGGGATGGCTACACCTTC.

This sequence joins TRBV5-6 and TRBJ2-3, with D possibly TRBD2 on 6 matching bases. V lost 0 bases and J 1 base, leaving 15 bases between the germline ends. The germline V gene encodes CDR1 SGHDT and CDR2 YYEEEE. CDR3 length: 17 residues. The CDR3, as DNA: TGTGCCAGCAGCTTGGATATGTCTAGCGCCCGCACAGATACGCAGTATTTT. It yields the protein CASSLDMSSARTDTQYF.

The rearrangement links TRBV5-1 to TRBJ2-1, with 7 positions matching TRBD2. Germline V lookup: CDR1 SGHRS, CDR2 YFSETQ. With 4 bases clipped from V and 0 bases from J, the junction kept 7 bases outside the gene matches. This CDR3 has 16 residues. Here the CDR3 reads CASSPGTISSYNEQFF. The CDR3 bases are TGCGCCAGCAGCCCCGGGACTATCTCCTCCTACAATGAGCAGTTCTTC.

The rearrangement joins TRBV7-2 to TRBJ2-7; 9 bases fit TRBD2. CDR1 is SGHTA, CDR2 FQGNSA, per germline. CDR3 length: 14 residues. Trimming at V came to 5 bases and at J to 9 bases, leaving 11 bases not matched to a gene. This CDR3 reads CASSPTGLAPSQYF. The CDR3 DNA sequence: TGTGCCAGCAGCCCTACGGGACTAGCACCCTCGCAGTACTTC.

The genes are TRBV19 and TRBJ2-1, with D perhaps matching TRBD2 (6 bases). The CDR3 covers 15 residues. Germline V gene lookup returns CDR1 LNHDA and CDR2 SQIVND (reference sequence). The V end lost 3 bases, the J end lost 9 bases, and 18 bases lay between the germline ends. DNA for the CDR3: TGTGCCAGTAGTATTGCGGGACGGACGGGTACTGAGCAGTTCTTC. This gives the protein CASSIAGRTGTEQFF.

CDR3 in DNA: TGCGCCAGCACTGCTCTGGACAGGGGGGAGTACAATGAGCAGTTCTTC. Translation gives CASTALDRGEYNEQFF. The V and J genes are TRBV5-1 and TRBJ2-1; 10 bases line up with TRBD1. Germline values: CDR1 SGHRS, CDR2 YFSETQ. This CDR3 has 16 amino acids. The trim removed 6 bases at V and 4 bases at J, leaving 10 bases unmatched. The whole variable domain, remainder taken from reference TRBV5-1 and TRBJ2-1, is KAGVTQTPRYLIKTRGQQVTLSCSPISGHRSVSWYQQTPGQGLQFLFEYFSETQRNKGNFPGRFSGRQFSNSRSEMNVSTLELGDSALYLCASTALDRGEYNEQFFGPGTRLTVL.

The chain carries TRBV27 and TRBJ1-2; unclear D gene. This CDR3 is 15 amino acids long. Germline-derived CDR1 and CDR2 are MNHEY and SMNVEV (reference sequence). V lost 8 bases to trimming and J lost 0 bases, with 16 bases between them. The chain's CDR3 is CASRLINGANYGYTF. The DNA for the CDR3 is TGTGCCAGCCGCCTGATCAACGGGGCTAACTATGGCTACACCTTC.

The V gene is TRBV18, the J gene TRBJ1-3; D gene ambiguous. The CDR3 sequence is 18 residues long. The germline V and J ends were trimmed by 3 bases and 0 bases, with 18 bases remaining between them. Germline CDR1 is KGHSH and CDR2 is LQKENI. The CDR3 is CASSPPGVPLSSGNTIYF. The CDR3 DNA reads TGTGCCAGCTCACCGCCAGGCGTTCCTCTAAGCTCTGGAAACACCATATATTTT.

CDR3 protein: CASSSLYGRIGRDYGYTF. DNA for the CDR3: TGTGCCAGCAGTTCCCTCTATGGGAGGATAGGCAGGGACTATGGCTACACCTTC. V gene TRBV11-2 combines with J gene TRBJ1-2; D might be TRBD1 (5 bases). The germline CDR1 and CDR2 sequences are SGHAT and FQNNGV. CDR3 size: 18 residues. V lost 6 bases, J lost 3 bases, and 26 bases lay in between. Combining the CDR3 with reference TRBV11-2 and TRBJ1-2 gives the whole variable domain EAGVAQSPRYKIIEKRQSVAFWCNPISGHATLYWYQQILGQGPKLLIQFQNNGVVDDSQLPKDRFSAERLKGVDSTLKIQPAKLEDSAVYLCASSSLYGRIGRDYGYTFGSGTRLTVV.

This clone was seen a few times. The chain uses TRBV4-3 and TRBJ2-7, with D maybe TRBD2 (5 bases). The CDR3 has 15 amino acids. Deletions cut 0 bases from V and 6 bases from J, with 15 bases between. Germline-derived CDR1 and CDR2 are LGHNA and YSLEER. The CDR3 sequence: CASSQDIGDRSEQYF. The CDR3 bases are TGCGCCAGCAGCCAAGATATCGGGGATAGGAGCGAGCAGTACTTC.

This clone was recorded a few times. The chain combines TRBV7-8 with TRBJ2-3, with TRBD2 identical over 7 bases. The V gene's germline CDR1 is SGHVS and CDR2 FQNEAQ. With V trimmed by 7 bases and J by 4 bases, 14 bases remained unmatched. The CDR3 spans 16 residues. This CDR3 reads CASTLGGFLSSDTQYF. CDR3 sequence (DNA): TGTGCCAGCACCCTGGGGGGGTTCCTCTCGTCAGATACGCAGTATTTT.

The rearrangement links TRBV6-5 to TRBJ1-5; no firm D call. The germline CDR1 and CDR2 sequences are MNHEY and SVGAGI. V shed 2 bases and J shed 5 bases, with 10 bases lying between them. The CDR3 has 14 residues. The DNA for the CDR3 is TGTGCCAGCAGTTACCTTGCCGGGTATCAGCCCCAGCATTTT. Its translation: CASSYLAGYQPQHF.

This clone has only one observation. The chain links TRBV4-3 to TRBJ2-7; TRBD1 matches at 11 bases. The V segment lost 2 bases and the J segment 2 bases; nucleotides outside the gene matches: 5. The CDR3 extends over 16 amino acids. Looked up from germline, CDR1 is LGHNA and CDR2 is YSLEER. The CDR3 DNA follows: TGCGCCAGCAGCCAAACCTGGACAGGGGGCACCTACGAGCAGTACTTC. Translated, it gives CASSQTWTGGTYEQYF.

The V gene is TRBV9, the J gene TRBJ1-3; TRBD1 matches at 9 bases. CDR1 and CDR2 (germline): SGDLS, YYNGEE. The CDR3 extends over 16 amino acids. Losses at the gene ends were 4 bases for V and 0 bases for J; bases not matched to a gene: 5. CDR3 sequence reads: CASSLGTGHSGNTIYF. The CDR3 nucleotides are TGTGCCAGCAGCCTCGGGACAGGGCACTCTGGAAACACCATATATTTT. The complete variable domain, with remaining parts taken from reference TRBV9 and TRBJ1-3, reads DSGVTQTPKHLITATGQRVTLRCSPRSGDLSVYWYQQSLDQGLQFLIQYYNGEERAKGNILERFSAQQFPDLHSELNLSSLELGDSALYFCASSLGTGHSGNTIYFGEGSWLTVV.

The chain is built from TRBV10-3 and TRBJ2-2; D is possibly TRBD1 (6 bases). The germline V gene encodes CDR1 ENHRY and CDR2 SYGVKD. V dropped 11 bases and J dropped 3 bases, with 13 bases sitting between them. The CDR3 sequence is 13 residues long. The CDR3 reads CAGANRDTGELFF. The CDR3 coding sequence is TGTGCCGGGGCAAACAGGGACACCGGGGAGCTGTTTTTT.

A single count supports this clone. The chain recombines TRBV15 with TRBJ2-1; 7 positions agree with TRBD2. V was clipped by 8 bases and J by 10 bases; unmatched bases: 2. This CDR3 contains 10 residues. Germline values: CDR1 LNHNV, CDR2 YYDKDF (reference sequence). CDR3 DNA: TGTGCCACCGGGAGGGAAGAGCAGTTCTTC. Translated, it gives CATGREEQFF.

This clone has more than one count but fewer than ten. This chain uses TRBV10-2 with TRBJ1-5, with 8 positions matching TRBD1. V was pared by 7 bases and J by 3 bases, with 11 bases of the junction left unmatched. The germline CDR1 and CDR2 sequences are WSHSY and SAAADI. The CDR3 sequence is 16 residues long. The CDR3 loop reads CASKAPGQANNQPQHF. CDR3 bases: TGCGCCAGCAAAGCCCCGGGACAGGCTAACAATCAGCCCCAGCATTTT.

The rearrangement uses TRBV30 and TRBJ2-3, with 13 nucleotides matching TRBD2. Germline CDR1 reads GTSNPN; CDR2 reads SVGIG (reference sequence). The CDR3 sequence is 16 residues long. Unmatched junction bases numbered 6, after V lost 0 bases and J lost 6 bases. The DNA for the CDR3 is TGTGCCTGGAGTGTCGGACTAGCGGGAGTGGGGGATACGCAGTATTTT. This sequence encodes CAWSVGLAGVGDTQYF.

The chain is built from TRBV5-1 and TRBJ1-1, with 7 bases aligning to TRBD1. Germline CDR1 is SGHRS and CDR2 is YFSETQ. The CDR3 totals 13 residues. With 4 bases clipped from V and 6 bases from J, the junction kept 6 bases outside the gene matches. The CDR3 DNA sequence: TGCGCCAGCAGCGTGGGGGGACAGTCTGAAGCTTTCTTT. This encodes CASSVGGQSEAFF.

CDR3 bases: TGTGCCTGGAGTGTTTATCCCAGACAGGGGCCCTATGGCTACACCTTC. Its protein product is CAWSVYPRQGPYGYTF. The chain links TRBV30 to TRBJ1-2, with 8 bases identical to TRBD1. Germline trimming cut 0 bases from V and 4 bases from J; bases unmatched to any gene: 10. This CDR3 comprises 16 residues. Per germline, CDR1 GTSNPN and CDR2 SVGIG (reference sequence).